Shown below are 6 T cell receptor beta chains from a single sample sequenced in a study of cytomegalovirus exposure and HLA in healthy donors. Clones were read by immunoSEQ multiplex PCR, and TCRdb kept only the in-frame ones, dropping some. The repertoire holds 50,000 to 65,000 clones, with approximately 95% as singletons. Sequences were obtained from PBMCs. The receptor set was obtained from a woman aged 18-30 years in good health and CMV-seropositive.

This clone was recorded once. The CDR3 sequence: CASSPRTGENTGELFF. CDR3 DNA sequence: TGTGCCAGCAGCCCCCGGACAGGGGAGAACACCGGGGAGCTGTTTTTT. V usage is TRBV7-2 and J usage is TRBJ2-2; 9 bases match TRBD1. Germline CDR1 reads SGHTA; CDR2 reads FQGNSA. CDR3 length: 16 residues. With 5 bases clipped from V and 1 base from J, the junction kept 5 bases outside the gene matches.

The chain recombines TRBV6-1 with TRBJ2-5, with 7 bases matching TRBD1. Per germline, CDR1 MNHNS and CDR2 SASEGT. The CDR3 is 15 amino acids. Trimming took 7 bases from V and 2 from J; bases not matched to a gene: 10. The CDR3 sequence is CASTNSPQGQETQYF. The CDR3 DNA follows: TGTGCCAGCACCAACAGCCCACAGGGGCAAGAGACCCAGTACTTC.

This clone was counted once. The gene calls are TRBV5-1 and TRBJ2-6; maybe TRBD1 (6 bases). V was shortened by 2 bases and J by 2 bases, with 17 bases between the two germline ends. Looked up from germline, CDR1 is SGHRS and CDR2 is YFSETQ. This CDR3 has 18 amino acids. The CDR3 region has the DNA TGCGCCAGCAGCTTTTCAGTGCAGGGGTCCCCTGGGGCCAACGTCCTGACTTTC. Translating gives CASSFSVQGSPGANVLTF. Full variable domain (outside the CDR3, taken from reference TRBV5-1 and TRBJ2-6): KAGVTQTPRYLIKTRGQQVTLSCSPISGHRSVSWYQQTPGQGLQFLFEYFSETQRNKGNFPGRFSGRQFSNSRSEMNVSTLELGDSALYLCASSFSVQGSPGANVLTFGAGSRLTVL.

The chain employs TRBV11-2 and TRBJ2-1; tentatively, D is TRBD2 (6 bases). The CDR3 consists of 13 residues. Germline V lookup: CDR1 SGHAT, CDR2 FQNNGV. Trimming stripped 5 bases from V and 6 bases from J, with 11 bases between. CDR3 amino acids: CASSPTRGNEQFF. The CDR3 region has the DNA TGTGCCAGCAGCCCGACGCGGGGCAATGAGCAGTTCTTC.

The CDR3 sequence: CASSELAGPGEQYF. CDR3 nucleotide sequence: TGTGCCAGCAGTGAACTAGCGGGACCGGGGGAGCAGTACTTC. The chain employs TRBV2 and TRBJ2-7; 9 bases agree with TRBD2. CDR3 size: 14 residues. V lost 2 bases, J lost 7 bases, and 6 bases stayed unmatched. CDR1 is SNHLY, CDR2 FYNNEI, per germline.

In this sample, this clone turned up once. This chain connects TRBV29-1 to TRBJ2-2, with unresolved D. Germline loops: CDR1 SQVTM, CDR2 ANQGSEA. The CDR3 runs 12 residues. V was trimmed by 4 bases and J by 1 base, leaving 4 bases between them. The CDR3 region has the DNA TGCAGCGTTGGTAGGAACACCGGGGAGCTGTTTTTT. Translated: CSVGRNTGELFF.